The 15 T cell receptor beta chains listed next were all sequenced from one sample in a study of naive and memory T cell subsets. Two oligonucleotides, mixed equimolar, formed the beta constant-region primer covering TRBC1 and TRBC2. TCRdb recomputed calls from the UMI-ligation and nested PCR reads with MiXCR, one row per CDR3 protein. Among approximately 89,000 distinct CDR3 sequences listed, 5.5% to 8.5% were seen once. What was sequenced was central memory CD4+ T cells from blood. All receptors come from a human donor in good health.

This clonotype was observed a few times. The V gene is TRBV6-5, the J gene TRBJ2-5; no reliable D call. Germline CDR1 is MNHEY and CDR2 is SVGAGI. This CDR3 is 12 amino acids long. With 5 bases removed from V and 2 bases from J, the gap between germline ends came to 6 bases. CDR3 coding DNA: TGTGCCAGCAGTACCAGGCAAGAGACCCAGTACTTC. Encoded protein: CASSTRQETQYF.

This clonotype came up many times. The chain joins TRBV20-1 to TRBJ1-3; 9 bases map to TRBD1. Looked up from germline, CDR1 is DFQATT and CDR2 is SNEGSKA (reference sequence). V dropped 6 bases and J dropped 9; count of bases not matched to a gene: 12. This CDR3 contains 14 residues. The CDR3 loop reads CSATTQGARSTIYF. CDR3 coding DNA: TGCAGTGCAACCACACAGGGGGCGAGGAGCACCATATATTTT.

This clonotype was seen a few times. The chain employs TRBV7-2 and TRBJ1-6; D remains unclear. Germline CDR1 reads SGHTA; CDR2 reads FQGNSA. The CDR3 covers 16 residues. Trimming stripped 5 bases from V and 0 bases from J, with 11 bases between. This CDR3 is CASSRVKGSYNSPLHF. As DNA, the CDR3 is TGTGCCAGCAGCCGCGTGAAGGGCTCCTATAATTCACCCCTCCACTTT.

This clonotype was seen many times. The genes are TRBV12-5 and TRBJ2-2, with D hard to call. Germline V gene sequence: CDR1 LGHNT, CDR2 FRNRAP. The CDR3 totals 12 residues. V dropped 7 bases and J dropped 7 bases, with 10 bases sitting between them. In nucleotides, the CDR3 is TGTGCTAGTGCGAGAGATGTCGGGGAGCTGTTTTTT. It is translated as CASARDVGELFF.

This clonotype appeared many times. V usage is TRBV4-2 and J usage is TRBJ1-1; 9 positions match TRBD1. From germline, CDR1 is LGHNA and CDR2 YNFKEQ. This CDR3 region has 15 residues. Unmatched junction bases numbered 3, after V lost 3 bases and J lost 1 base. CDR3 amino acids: CASSHGQGPNTEAFF. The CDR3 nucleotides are TGTGCCAGCAGCCATGGACAGGGGCCGAACACTGAAGCTTTCTTT.

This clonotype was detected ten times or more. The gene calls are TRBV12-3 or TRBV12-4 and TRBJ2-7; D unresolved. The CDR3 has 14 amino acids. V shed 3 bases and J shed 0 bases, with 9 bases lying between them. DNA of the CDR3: TGTGCCAGCAGTTTGGGCCACAGCTCCTACGAGCAGTACTTC. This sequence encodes CASSLGHSSYEQYF.

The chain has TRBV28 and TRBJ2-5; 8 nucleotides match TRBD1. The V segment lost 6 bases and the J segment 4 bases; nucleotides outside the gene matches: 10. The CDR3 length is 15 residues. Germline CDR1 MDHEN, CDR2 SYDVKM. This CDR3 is CASSRTGIMGETQYF. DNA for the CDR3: TGTGCCAGCAGCCGGACAGGGATCATGGGAGAGACCCAGTACTTC. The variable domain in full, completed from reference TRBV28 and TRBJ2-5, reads DVKVTQSSRYLVKRTGEKVFLECVQDMDHENMFWYRQDPGLGLRLIYFSYDVKMKEKGDIPEGYSVSREKKERFSLILESASTNQTSMYLCASSRTGIMGETQYFGPGTRLLVL.

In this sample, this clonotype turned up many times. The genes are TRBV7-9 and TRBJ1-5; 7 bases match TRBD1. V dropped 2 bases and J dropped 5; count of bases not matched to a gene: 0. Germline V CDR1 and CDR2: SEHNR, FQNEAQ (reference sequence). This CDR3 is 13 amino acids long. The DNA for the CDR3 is TGTGCCAGCAGCTTAACAGGGGATCAGCCCCAGCATTTT. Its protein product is CASSLTGDQPQHF.

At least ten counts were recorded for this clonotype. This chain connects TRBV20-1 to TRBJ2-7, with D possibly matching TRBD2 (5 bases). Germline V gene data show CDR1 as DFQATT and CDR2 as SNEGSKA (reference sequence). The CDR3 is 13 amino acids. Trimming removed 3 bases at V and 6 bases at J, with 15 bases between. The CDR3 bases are TGCAGTGCTAGCCCGGGAAGGTCGGGCGAGCAGTACTTC. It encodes CSASPGRSGEQYF.

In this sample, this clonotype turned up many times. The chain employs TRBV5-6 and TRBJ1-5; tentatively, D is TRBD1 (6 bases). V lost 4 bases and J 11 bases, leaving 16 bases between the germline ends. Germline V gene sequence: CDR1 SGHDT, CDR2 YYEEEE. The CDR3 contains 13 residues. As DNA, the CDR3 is TGTGCCAGCAGCCACCGGGGGCGGTTAGCCCAGCATTTT. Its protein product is CASSHRGRLAQHF. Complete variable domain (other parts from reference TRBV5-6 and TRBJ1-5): DAGVTQSPTHLIKTRGQQVTLRCSPKSGHDTVSWYQQALGQGPQFIFQYYEEEERQRGNFPDRFSGHQFPNYSSELNVNALLLGDSALYLCASSHRGRLAQHFGDGTRLSIL.

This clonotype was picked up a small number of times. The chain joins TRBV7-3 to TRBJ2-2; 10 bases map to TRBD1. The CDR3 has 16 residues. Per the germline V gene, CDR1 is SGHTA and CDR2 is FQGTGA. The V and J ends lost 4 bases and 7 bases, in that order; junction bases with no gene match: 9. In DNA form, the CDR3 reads TGTGCCAGCAGCTCACGACAGGGGGCGAAGGACGGGGAGCTGTTTTTT. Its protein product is CASSSRQGAKDGELFF.

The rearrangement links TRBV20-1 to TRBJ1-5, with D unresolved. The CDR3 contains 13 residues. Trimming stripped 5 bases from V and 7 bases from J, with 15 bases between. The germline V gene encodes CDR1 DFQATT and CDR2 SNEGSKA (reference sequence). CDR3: CSAGLSPRQPQHF. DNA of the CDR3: TGCAGTGCTGGACTCTCACCCAGGCAGCCCCAGCATTTT.

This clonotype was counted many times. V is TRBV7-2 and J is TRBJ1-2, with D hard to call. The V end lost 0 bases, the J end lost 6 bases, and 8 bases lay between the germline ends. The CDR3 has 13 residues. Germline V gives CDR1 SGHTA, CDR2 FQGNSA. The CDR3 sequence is CASSLAHQDGYTF. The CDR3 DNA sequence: TGTGCCAGCAGCTTAGCACATCAAGATGGCTACACCTTC.

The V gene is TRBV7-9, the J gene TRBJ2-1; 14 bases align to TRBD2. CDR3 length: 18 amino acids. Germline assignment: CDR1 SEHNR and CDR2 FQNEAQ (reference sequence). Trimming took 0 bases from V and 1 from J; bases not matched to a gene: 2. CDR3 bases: TGTGCCAGCAGCTTAGCCGGGACTAGCGGGAGATCCTACAATGAGCAGTTCTTC. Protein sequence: CASSLAGTSGRSYNEQFF.

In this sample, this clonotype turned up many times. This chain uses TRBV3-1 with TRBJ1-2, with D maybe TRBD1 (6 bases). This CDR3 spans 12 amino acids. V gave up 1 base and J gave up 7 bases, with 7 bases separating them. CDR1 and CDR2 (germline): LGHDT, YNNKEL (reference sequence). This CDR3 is CASSQGTAGYTF. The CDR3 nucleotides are TGTGCCAGCAGCCAAGGGACAGCTGGCTACACCTTC.